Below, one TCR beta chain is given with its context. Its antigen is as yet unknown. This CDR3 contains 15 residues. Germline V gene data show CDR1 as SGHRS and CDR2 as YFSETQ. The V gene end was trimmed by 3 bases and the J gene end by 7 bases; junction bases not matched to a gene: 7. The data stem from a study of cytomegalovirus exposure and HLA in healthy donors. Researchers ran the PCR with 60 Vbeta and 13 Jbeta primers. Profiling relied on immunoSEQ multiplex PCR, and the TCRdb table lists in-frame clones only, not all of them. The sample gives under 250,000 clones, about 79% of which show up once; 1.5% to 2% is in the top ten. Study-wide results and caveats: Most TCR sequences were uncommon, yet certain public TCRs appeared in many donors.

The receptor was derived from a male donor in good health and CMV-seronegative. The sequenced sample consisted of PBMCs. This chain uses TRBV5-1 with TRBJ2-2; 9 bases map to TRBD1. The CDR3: CASSYLQGAGGELFF. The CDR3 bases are TGCGCCAGCAGCTACCTACAGGGGGCAGGCGGGGAGCTGTTTTTT.